This T cell receptor beta chain was sequenced in a study of blood T cells in healthy people across ages. Through a sample-barcoded 5' primer and a J-beta primer mix, a second PCR was run for about 6 to 12 cycles. TCRdb passed the 5' RACE reads through MiXCR, listing each CDR3 protein once. The data contain about 900,000 distinct CDR3 sequences, around 48% of them singletons. Study observations and caveats: TCR beta diversity tracked closely with naive T cell percentage.

V shed 6 bases, J shed 4 bases, and the junction held 5 bases outside the gene matches. Looked up from germline, CDR1 is SGHDN and CDR2 is FVKESK. The CDR3 runs 13 residues. Comment on this clonotype: Its antigen is unknown.

The sample comprised blood. The clonotype originates from a man aged 25 to 40 in good health. The chain has TRBV14 and TRBJ2-7; 8 bases agree with TRBD1. The CDR3 loop is CASRGTGGYEQYF. The CDR3 nucleotides read TGTGCCAGCAGAGGCACAGGGGGTTACGAGCAGTACTTC.